Below, 23 T cell receptor beta chains from the same sample are listed, as sequenced in a study of CD8 T cells in ankylosing spondylitis. These receptors lack a known antigen. Whole-study results and caveats: Apparently characteristic of ankylosing spondylitis blood was a TCR beta motif (about 8 highly homologous variants).

TCRdb independently ran MiXCR on the 5' RACE reads; one entry per CDR3 protein. The repertoire consists of 130,000 or so distinct CDR3 sequences, with about 15% occurring once and the leading ten covering around a third. Sequencing was carried out using blood, either unsorted or a sorted T cell fraction (not recorded which). The receptor source for this set is a male donor with ankylosing spondylitis.

This clonotype came up a few times. The genes are TRBV20-1 and TRBJ1-2, with 7 positions matching TRBD1. The V gene's germline CDR1 is DFQATT and CDR2 SNEGSKA (reference sequence). CDR3 size: 13 residues. The ends lost 1 base at V and 5 bases at J; junction bases unmatched: 4. This CDR3 is CSARGMTGYGYTF. CDR3 coding DNA: TGCAGTGCTAGAGGGATGACAGGGTATGGCTACACCTTC.

This clonotype was seen a handful of times. This chain uses TRBV29-1 with TRBJ2-5, with 10 bases identical to TRBD2. Per the germline V gene, CDR1 is SQVTM and CDR2 is ANQGSEA. This CDR3 has 14 amino acids. V was pared by 3 bases and J by 1 base, with 2 bases of the junction left unmatched. The CDR3 DNA reads TGCAGCGTTGACACTAGCGGGGTCCAAGAGACCCAGTACTTC. Translation: CSVDTSGVQETQYF.

CDR3 sequence reads: CASRAGHLGDEQFF. The CDR3 DNA reads TGTGCCAGCAGGGCCGGGCACCTGGGAGATGAGCAGTTCTTC. The J gene is TRBJ2-1, the V gene TRBV2; tentative D call: TRBD2 (5 bases). The germline V gene has CDR1 SNHLY and CDR2 FYNNEI. The V gene lost 6 bases and the J gene lost 8 bases, with 17 bases spanning the gap. The CDR3 is 14 residues long. Full variable domain (missing parts from reference TRBV2 and TRBJ2-1): EPEVTQTPSHQVTQMGQEVILRCVPISNHLYFYWYRQILGQKVEFLVSFYNNEISEKSEIFDDQFSVERPDGSNFTLKIRSTKLEDSAMYFCASRAGHLGDEQFFGPGTRLTVL.

CDR3 amino acids: CASSLGSTSGISALEQYF. Here the CDR3 DNA reads TGCGCCAGCAGCTTGGGGTCGACTAGCGGGATTTCGGCTTTGGAGCAGTACTTC. V and J are TRBV5-1 and TRBJ2-7, with TRBD2 identical over 11 bases. The J segment lost 7 bases and the V segment lost 0 bases, leaving 15 bases of the junction unmatched. The CDR3 runs 18 residues. Per the germline V gene, CDR1 is SGHRS and CDR2 is YFSETQ.

This clonotype has a handful of counts. CDR3 nucleotide sequence: TGTGCCATCAGAATACAGGGAGCCCACGAGCAGTACTTC. It codes for CAIRIQGAHEQYF. The V and J genes are TRBV10-3 and TRBJ2-7; a weak D match, TRBD1 (6 bases). Germline-derived CDR1 and CDR2 are ENHRY and SYGVKD. The CDR3 contains 13 residues. V was cut by 6 bases and J by 5 bases, with 14 bases left in between.

The gene calls are TRBV19 and TRBJ1-5, with TRBD1 as a possible D gene (6 bases). Germline-derived CDR1 and CDR2 are LNHDA and SQIVND (reference sequence). Trimming stripped 10 bases from V and 0 bases from J, with 25 bases between. This CDR3 has 18 amino acids. The CDR3 nucleotides are TGTGCCACCAGCCTCCGACAGGTTCTAGGGTATAGCAATCAGCCCCAGCATTTT. The encoded protein is CATSLRQVLGYSNQPQHF. Variable domain in full (rest from reference TRBV19 and TRBJ1-5): DGGITQSPKYLFRKEGQNVTLSCEQNLNHDAMYWYRQDPGQGLRLIYYSQIVNDFQKGDIAEGYSVSREKKESFPLTVTSAQKNPTAFYLCATSLRQVLGYSNQPQHFGDGTRLSIL.

V is TRBV7-3 and J is TRBJ2-2; 7 nucleotides agree with TRBD2. Germline CDR1 is SGHTA and CDR2 is FQGTGA. V shed 3 bases, J shed 6 bases, and the junction held 4 bases outside the gene matches. This CDR3 region has 14 residues. CDR3 protein: CASSFVGRAGELFF. In nucleotides, the CDR3 is TGTGCCAGCAGCTTCGTAGGGAGGGCCGGGGAGCTGTTTTTT.

As to this clonotype: Being one base from a much bigger clone, this may be a read error. This chain joins TRBV12-3 or TRBV12-4 and TRBJ2-5; the match to TRBD1 covers 7 bases. The CDR3 runs to 13 residues. The V segment lost 8 bases and the J segment 6 bases; nucleotides outside the gene matches: 9. CDR3 sequence reads: CASDRDPGQTQYF. In nucleotides, the CDR3 is TGTGCCAGCGACAGGGATCCGGGACAGACCCAGTACTTC.

J is TRBJ1-2 and V is TRBV27; 7 bases are shared with TRBD1. J lost 6 bases, V lost 5 bases, and 6 bases had no gene match. The CDR3 extends over 13 amino acids. Germline CDR1 MNHEY, CDR2 SMNVEV (reference sequence). DNA for the CDR3: TGTGCCAGCAGTCTACAGGGGCCCCATGGCTACACCTTC. It encodes CASSLQGPHGYTF.

The chain couples TRBV7-9 to TRBJ1-5, with a possible D match to TRBD1 (5 bases). CDR1 and CDR2 from the germline V gene are SEHNR and FQNEAQ (reference sequence). Trimming cost V 5 bases and J 6 bases, with 11 bases left between them. This CDR3 has 13 amino acids. Here the CDR3 DNA reads TGTGCCAGCAGCCCGTCGGACACTCAGCCCCAGCATTTT. Its translation: CASSPSDTQPQHF.

CDR3 DNA sequence: TGTGCCAGCAGTGCGGACCTACTAGCGAAATACAACAATGAGCAGTTCTTC. It translates to CASSADLLAKYNNEQFF. The chain combines TRBV9 with TRBJ2-1, with 7 nucleotides matching TRBD2. The V and J ends lost 5 bases and 5 bases, in that order; junction bases with no gene match: 16. The germline V gene encodes CDR1 SGDLS and CDR2 YYNGEE. CDR3 length: 17 amino acids.

This clonotype was counted at least ten times. This chain joins TRBV10-2 and TRBJ2-1, with a weak D call TRBD2 (5 bases). The CDR3 consists of 18 residues. Germline values: CDR1 WSHSY, CDR2 SAAADI. The V and J ends lost 0 bases and 7 bases respectively, with 22 bases between them. The CDR3 DNA reads as TGCGCCAGCAGTGAGTCGACTATGTCCGGTCGTGGACTGAATGAGCAGTTCTTC. The encoded protein is CASSESTMSGRGLNEQFF.

This clonotype was recorded a few times. The chain carries TRBV3-1 and TRBJ1-5; a weak D match, TRBD1 (6 bases). Looked up from germline, CDR1 is LGHDT and CDR2 is YNNKEL (reference sequence). V was clipped by 4 bases and J by 5 bases, with 27 bases between them. The CDR3 covers 19 residues. In nucleotides, the CDR3 is TGTGCCAGCAGCCGCGGTATACCGGACAGTGCAATGGGGGATCAGCCCCAGCATTTT. Translated: CASSRGIPDSAMGDQPQHF.

This clonotype has more than one count but fewer than ten. This rearrangement joins TRBV6-2 or TRBV6-3 to TRBJ2-1; 7 bases fit TRBD2. CDR1 and CDR2 (germline): MNHEY, SVGEGT. This CDR3 contains 13 residues. Trimming cost V 5 bases and J 7 bases; bases outside gene matches: 5. CDR3 region: CASSDLLANEQFF. As DNA, the CDR3 is TGTGCCAGCAGTGACCTACTAGCGAATGAGCAGTTCTTC.

This clonotype was counted a few times. The chain joins TRBV11-2 to TRBJ2-7; D perhaps matches TRBD2 (6 bases). V shed 7 bases and J shed 0 bases, with 16 bases lying between them. Germline CDR1 reads SGHAT; CDR2 reads FQNNGV. The CDR3 spans 15 residues. The CDR3 DNA sequence: TGTGCCAGCACCCTCCGGGGAGGTGACTCCTACGAGCAGTACTTC. Its translation is CASTLRGGDSYEQYF.

The rearrangement joins TRBV6-5 to TRBJ2-1, with a possible D match to TRBD2 (6 bases). Germline CDR1 and CDR2: MNHEY and SVGAGI. With 0 bases removed from V and 7 bases from J, the gap between germline ends came to 13 bases. CDR3 length: 15 amino acids. For the CDR3, the DNA is TGTGCCAGCAGTTACTCGATAGGCGGGACTAATGAGCAGTTCTTC. This encodes CASSYSIGGTNEQFF.

V usage is TRBV20-1 and J usage is TRBJ1-2; the match to TRBD1 covers 9 bases. Germline CDR1 reads DFQATT; CDR2 reads SNEGSKA (reference sequence). Trimming cost V 6 bases and J 3 bases; bases outside gene matches: 2. CDR3 length: 12 amino acids. CDR3 residues: CSAWDRDYGYTF. The CDR3 DNA is TGCAGTGCATGGGACAGGGACTATGGCTACACCTTC.

V usage is TRBV24-1 and J usage is TRBJ1-2; TRBD1 is a possible D gene (6 bases). Germline values: CDR1 KGHDR, CDR2 SFDVKD. Trimming left V 3 bases short and J 4 bases short, with 14 bases between. This CDR3 is built from 15 residues. Here the CDR3 DNA reads TGTGCCACCAGTGATCCAGCCTTGGGGGCCTATGGCTACACCTTC. Amino acid sequence: CATSDPALGAYGYTF.

This clonotype has a handful of counts. The J gene is TRBJ1-6, the V gene TRBV7-9; D possibly corresponds to TRBD1 (6 bases). This CDR3 has 12 amino acids. Germline V gives CDR1 SEHNR, CDR2 FQNEAQ (reference sequence). Between the trimmed V and J ends, which lost 4 bases and 14 bases, there was a span of 12 bases. The chain's CDR3 is CASSSGVLALHF. In nucleotides, the CDR3 is TGTGCCAGCAGCTCAGGGGTTTTGGCCCTCCACTTT.

This clonotype was seen more than once but under ten times. This chain connects TRBV27 to TRBJ2-7; 12 bases are a match to TRBD2. CDR1 is MNHEY and CDR2 is SMNVEV in the germline V gene (reference sequence). The CDR3 length is 17 residues. Trimming took 6 bases from V and 4 from J; bases not matched to a gene: 13. The CDR3 protein is CASSPTSGSPDYYEQYF. CDR3 in DNA: TGTGCCAGCAGCCCGACTAGCGGGAGTCCCGATTATTACGAGCAGTACTTC.

This clonotype was counted only a few times. J is TRBJ2-1 and V is TRBV5-5; 10 bases align to TRBD1. V lost 0 bases and J lost 4; bases outside the gene matches: 4. CDR3 size: 16 residues. Looked up from germline, CDR1 is SGHKS and CDR2 is YYEKEE (reference sequence). CDR3 nucleotides: TGTGCCAGCAGCTTGGCCCCGGGACAGGGGTACAATGAGCAGTTCTTC. This codes for CASSLAPGQGYNEQFF.

This clonotype was counted between two and nine times. This chain uses TRBV27 with TRBJ2-7, with D tentatively TRBD1 (6 bases). V lost 4 bases and J lost 5, with 9 bases in between. Germline CDR1 is MNHEY and CDR2 is SMNVEV (reference sequence). The CDR3 extends over 12 amino acids. The CDR3 DNA is TGTGCCAGCAGTTCACACAGGGACGAGCAGTACTTC. Amino acid sequence: CASSSHRDEQYF.

This clonotype was counted many times. The chain links TRBV29-1 to TRBJ2-1, with 8 positions matching TRBD2. The CDR3 contains 14 residues. In germline, CDR1 is SQVTM, CDR2 ANQGSEA. The ends lost 7 bases at V and 4 bases at J; junction bases unmatched: 9. The CDR3: CSAFLAGAYNEQFF. The CDR3 DNA is TGCAGCGCCTTTCTAGCGGGCGCATACAATGAGCAGTTCTTC.